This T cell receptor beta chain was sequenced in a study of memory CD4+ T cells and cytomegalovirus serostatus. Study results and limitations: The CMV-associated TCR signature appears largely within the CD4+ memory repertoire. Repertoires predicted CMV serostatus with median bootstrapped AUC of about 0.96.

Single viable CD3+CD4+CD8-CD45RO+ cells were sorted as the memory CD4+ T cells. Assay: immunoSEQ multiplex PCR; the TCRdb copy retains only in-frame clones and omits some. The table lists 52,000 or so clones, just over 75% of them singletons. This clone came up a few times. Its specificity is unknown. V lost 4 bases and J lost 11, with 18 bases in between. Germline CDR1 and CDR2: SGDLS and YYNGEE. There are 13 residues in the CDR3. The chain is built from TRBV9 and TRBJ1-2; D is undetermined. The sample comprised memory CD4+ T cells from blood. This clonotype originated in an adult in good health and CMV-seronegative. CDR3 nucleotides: TGTGCCAGCAGCCCCCGGGTTGGGGTGGTATACACCTTC. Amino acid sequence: CASSPRVGVVYTF.